This TCR beta chain came from a study of blood T cells in healthy people across ages. Germline values: CDR1 SGHAT, CDR2 FQNNGV. This CDR3 region has 17 residues. The V end lost 6 bases, the J end lost 5 bases, and 25 bases lay between the germline ends. Next came a second PCR, run for about 7 to 12 cycles, which used a sample-barcoded 5' primer along with a J-beta primer mix. Each of the cDNA molecules was tagged by a template-switch adaptor with 12 random nucleotides. TCRdb re-called the 5' RACE reads with MiXCR, one entry per CDR3 protein. The sample holds around 1,500,000 distinct CDR3 sequences; 28% are singletons and the top ten take 6.5% to 8.5%. The donors, healthy Caucasians from Russia, were aged roughly 6 to 90. Study-wide results and limits: A strong correlation was seen between TCR beta diversity and naive T cell percentage. Leaving the PBMCs unsorted stopped any conclusive comparison of naive versus antigen-experienced cells.

This clonotype occurred a few times. Antigen: not known. The specimen was blood. This sequence was found in a woman in her 30s in good health. This chain links TRBV11-2 with TRBJ1-2; TRBD1 might be the D (5 bases). CDR3 DNA sequence: TGTGCCAGCAGGTCGACTGGGGGGAATTTTGGGAAATATGGCTACACCTTC. It codes for CASRSTGGNFGKYGYTF.